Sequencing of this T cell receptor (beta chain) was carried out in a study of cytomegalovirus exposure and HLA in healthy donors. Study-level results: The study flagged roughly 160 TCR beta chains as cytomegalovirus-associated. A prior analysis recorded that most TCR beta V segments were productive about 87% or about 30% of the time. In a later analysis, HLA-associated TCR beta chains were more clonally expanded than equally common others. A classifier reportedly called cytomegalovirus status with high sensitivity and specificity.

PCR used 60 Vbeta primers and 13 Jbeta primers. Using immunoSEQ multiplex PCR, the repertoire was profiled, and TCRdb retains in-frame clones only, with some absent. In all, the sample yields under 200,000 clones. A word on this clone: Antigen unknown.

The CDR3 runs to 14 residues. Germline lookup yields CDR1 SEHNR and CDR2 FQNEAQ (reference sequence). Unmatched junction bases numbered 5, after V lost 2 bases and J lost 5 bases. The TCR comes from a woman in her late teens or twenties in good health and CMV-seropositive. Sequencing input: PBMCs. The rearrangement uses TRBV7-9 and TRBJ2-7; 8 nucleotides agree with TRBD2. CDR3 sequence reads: CASSLQLADHEQYF. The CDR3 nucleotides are TGTGCCAGCAGCTTACAACTAGCGGACCACGAGCAGTACTTC.